The 20 T cell receptor beta chains presented below share a single source sample, sequenced in a study of blood T cell repertoires in COVID-19. Profiled with immunoSEQ multiplex PCR; TCRdb holds only in-frame clones, not every one. This table has just over 650,000 clones, 85% to 90% appearing once. Material for sequencing was peripheral blood. The receptors were gathered from a woman under 30 with acute or convalescent COVID-19.

The chain employs TRBV19 and TRBJ1-2, with 8 bases lining up with TRBD1. CDR1 is LNHDA and CDR2 is SQIVND in the germline V gene (reference sequence). The CDR3 runs to 15 residues. V shed 6 bases and J 7 bases; nucleotides not matched to a gene: 13. The CDR3 DNA reads TGTGCCAGTAGGTCACCAGGGGGCGCAACTGGTGGCTACACCTTC. It yields the protein CASRSPGGATGGYTF.

This chain joins TRBV6-4 and TRBJ2-7; 7 bases line up with TRBD1. The CDR3 is made up of 13 amino acids. Germline loops: CDR1 MRHNA, CDR2 SNTAGT. V shed 8 bases, J shed 2 bases, and the junction held 6 bases outside the gene matches. CDR3 in DNA: TGTGCCAGCCAAGGGGGACAGCCCTACGAGCAGTACTTC. This encodes CASQGGQPYEQYF.

V usage is TRBV19 and J usage is TRBJ1-2, with a tentative D call TRBD1 (6 bases). The CDR3 runs to 14 residues. The germline V gene encodes CDR1 LNHDA and CDR2 SQIVND (reference sequence). The ends were cut back, 6 bases at V and 8 bases at J, with 19 bases in the middle. The CDR3 protein is CASSPYSTGSGYTF. In DNA, the CDR3 is TGTGCCAGTAGCCCGTATTCGACAGGAAGCGGCTACACCTTC.

The chain combines TRBV7-2 with TRBJ1-4; 7 bases line up with TRBD1. This CDR3 is built from 15 residues. CDR1 and CDR2 from the germline V gene are SGHTA and FQGNSA. V lost 3 bases, J lost 8 bases, and 9 bases stayed unmatched. CDR3 nucleotides: TGTGCCAGCAGCTTTGGCAGGGGGGACGGGGAAAAACTGTTTTTT. Translation: CASSFGRGDGEKLFF.

V usage is TRBV6-2 or TRBV6-3 and J usage is TRBJ1-5, with 8 bases lining up with TRBD1. V lost 5 bases and J lost 7; bases outside the gene matches: 4. CDR3 length equals 13 residues. Germline loops: CDR1 MNHEY, CDR2 SVGEGT. The CDR3 DNA follows: TGTGCCAGCAGTCCGGACAGGGTCCAGCCCCAGCATTTT. This encodes CASSPDRVQPQHF.

This chain uses TRBV6-5 with TRBJ2-1; TRBD2 matches 9 bases. The germline V gene encodes CDR1 MNHEY and CDR2 SVGAGI. The CDR3 covers 16 residues. The V and J ends lost 0 bases and 9 bases, in that order; junction bases with no gene match: 9. CDR3 bases: TGTGCCAGCAGTTACTCTACGCGGGGGGGCCGCGGTGAGCAGTTCTTC. It specifies CASSYSTRGGRGEQFF.

This chain connects TRBV11-2 to TRBJ1-2, with 12 bases that match TRBD1. J lost 3 bases, V lost 5 bases, and 10 bases had no gene match. Germline loops: CDR1 SGHAT, CDR2 FQNNGV. This CDR3 has 17 residues. As DNA, the CDR3 is TGTGCCAGCAGCGGACCCGGGACAGGGGGCGCGGACTATGGCTACACCTTC. Translated, it gives CASSGPGTGGADYGYTF.

The rearrangement uses TRBV4-1 and TRBJ1-2, with D perhaps matching TRBD1 (5 bases). Trimming cost V 3 bases and J 2 bases, with 13 bases left between them. Germline V gene lookup returns CDR1 MGHRA and CDR2 YSYEKL. This CDR3 comprises 15 residues. DNA of the CDR3: TGCGCCAGCAGCCACGACAGCACACTCAACTATGGCTACACCTTC. Residues: CASSHDSTLNYGYTF.

The chain couples TRBV7-2 to TRBJ1-2, with a weak D call TRBD1 (5 bases). Germline lookup yields CDR1 SGHTA and CDR2 FQGNSA. The CDR3 has 16 amino acids. The V end lost 7 bases, the J end lost 6 bases, and 24 bases lay between the germline ends. The CDR3 coding sequence is TGTGCCAGCAACCCCCGAGGTATCGTCCTGGACAATGGCTACACCTTC. Its protein product is CASNPRGIVLDNGYTF. Looking up the rest from reference TRBV7-2 and TRBJ1-2 gives the full variable domain: GAGVSQSPSNKVTEKGKDVELRCDPISGHTALYWYRQSLGQGLEFLIYFQGNSAPDKSGLPSDRFSAERTGGSVSTLTIQRTQQEDSAVYLCASNPRGIVLDNGYTFGSGTRLTVV.

This chain joins TRBV6-2 or TRBV6-3 and TRBJ2-1; 7 bases are a match to TRBD2. V lost 5 bases to trimming and J lost 3 bases; unmatched junction nucleotides: 4. Germline V gene lookup returns CDR1 MNHEY and CDR2 SVGEGT. The CDR3 sequence is 14 residues long. The CDR3 DNA follows: TGTGCCAGCAGTAGACTAGCTCTCTACAATGAGCAGTTCTTC. It yields the protein CASSRLALYNEQFF.

J is TRBJ1-2 and V is TRBV15; D is undetermined. The CDR3 runs to 14 residues. CDR1 is LNHNV, CDR2 YYDKDF, per germline (reference sequence). V was trimmed by 0 bases and J by 4 bases, leaving 9 bases between them. The CDR3 reads CATSRDKEIYGYTF. CDR3 DNA sequence: TGTGCCACCAGCAGAGATAAAGAGATCTATGGCTACACCTTC. Supplemented by reference TRBV15 and TRBJ1-2, the full variable domain reads DAMVIQNPRYQVTQFGKPVTLSCSQTLNHNVMYWYQQKSSQAPKLLFHYYDKDFNNEADTPDNFQSRRPNTSFCFLDIRSPGLGDTAMYLCATSRDKEIYGYTFGSGTRLTVV.

The chain recombines TRBV7-3 with TRBJ2-3, with D perhaps TRBD2 (6 bases). With 2 bases removed from V and 1 base from J, the gap between germline ends came to 10 bases. Germline V gene lookup returns CDR1 SGHTA and CDR2 FQGTGA. This CDR3 region has 15 residues. CDR3 nucleotide sequence: TGTGCCAGCAGCTTAGGAATAGCGGGCACAGATACGCAGTATTTT. Translating gives CASSLGIAGTDTQYF.

The chain is built from TRBV6-5 and TRBJ1-1; D is perhaps TRBD1 (6 bases). CDR1 MNHEY and CDR2 SVGAGI come from the germline V gene. The CDR3 loop spans 14 amino acids. V shed 6 bases and J shed 1 base, with 12 bases lying between them. CDR3 amino acids: CASRPPGQNTEAFF. In DNA form, the CDR3 reads TGTGCCAGCAGGCCTCCGGGACAGAACACTGAAGCTTTCTTT.

The CDR3 here is CASSAAVGETNEKLFF. In DNA form, the CDR3 reads TGTGCCAGCAGCGCGGCGGTGGGAGAGACTAATGAAAAACTGTTTTTT. The V and J genes are TRBV13 and TRBJ1-4; D is ambiguous. This CDR3 is 16 amino acids long. V was shortened by 5 bases and J by 2 bases, with 15 bases between the two germline ends. The germline CDR1 and CDR2 sequences are PRHDT and FYEKMQ (reference sequence).

The CDR3 nucleotides read TGTGCCAGCAGTTACTGGGGGGTGACCCTTAACTATGGCTACACCTTC. This sequence encodes CASSYWGVTLNYGYTF. V and J are TRBV6-2 or TRBV6-3 and TRBJ1-2; a weak D match, TRBD1 (5 bases). CDR3 length: 16 amino acids. The germline V gene has CDR1 MNHEY and CDR2 SVGEGT. V lost 1 base to trimming and J lost 1 base, with 13 bases between them.

Concerning this clone itself: The sample holds other DNA sequences that translate to the same CDR3. The chain uses TRBV18 and TRBJ1-2; 11 bases are shared with TRBD1. The CDR3 is 14 residues long. V was clipped by 6 bases and J by 3 bases; unmatched bases: 3. From germline, CDR1 is KGHSH and CDR2 LQKENI. The DNA of the CDR3 is TGTGCCAGCTCCCCGGGACAGGGGGACTATGGCTACACCTTC. Its protein is CASSPGQGDYGYTF.

As to this clone: Within the sample, other DNA sequences also encode this same CDR3. The rearrangement links TRBV19 to TRBJ1-2; D is unresolved. V was trimmed by 1 base and J by 3 bases, leaving 9 bases between them. Germline V lookup: CDR1 LNHDA, CDR2 SQIVND (reference sequence). This CDR3 region has 14 residues. CDR3 sequence: CASSIVSRDYGYTF. For the CDR3, the DNA is TGTGCCAGTAGTATAGTCAGTCGGGACTATGGCTACACCTTC.

This sequence joins TRBV5-1 and TRBJ1-1; D gene unclear. Between the trimmed V and J ends, which lost 4 bases and 6 bases, there was a span of 10 bases. Per the germline V gene, CDR1 is SGHRS and CDR2 is YFSETQ. The CDR3 contains 12 residues. The CDR3 loop reads CASSGGRAEAFF. The CDR3 region has the DNA TGCGCCAGCAGCGGCGGGAGAGCTGAAGCTTTCTTT.

The rearrangement uses TRBV5-1 and TRBJ1-2, with D uncertain. The V end was cut by 0 bases, the J end by 4 bases, with 7 bases between. Germline loops: CDR1 SGHRS, CDR2 YFSETQ. This CDR3 region has 13 residues. The CDR3 DNA reads as TGCGCCAGCAGCTTGGATGGCAGCTATGGCTACACCTTC. This translates into CASSLDGSYGYTF.

V usage is TRBV28 and J usage is TRBJ1-6; D perhaps matches TRBD1 (5 bases). Germline V gives CDR1 MDHEN, CDR2 SYDVKM. V was shortened by 6 bases and J by 7 bases, with 13 bases between the two germline ends. The CDR3 sequence is 14 residues long. The DNA of the CDR3 is TGTGCCAGCAGCACTGACAGTGGAAATTCACCCCTCCACTTT. Encoded protein: CASSTDSGNSPLHF.